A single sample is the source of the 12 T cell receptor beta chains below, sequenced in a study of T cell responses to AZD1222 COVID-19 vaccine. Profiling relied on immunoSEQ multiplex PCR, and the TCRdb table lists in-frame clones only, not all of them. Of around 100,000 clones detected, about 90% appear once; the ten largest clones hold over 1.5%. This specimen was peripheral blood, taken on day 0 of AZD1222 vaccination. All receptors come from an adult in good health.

CDR3: CASSPRAGVGTGELFF. The CDR3 coding sequence is TGTGCCAGCAGCCCGAGAGCGGGAGTGGGCACCGGGGAGCTGTTTTTT. The genes are TRBV5-4 and TRBJ2-2; 8 positions match TRBD2. The CDR3 spans 16 residues. Per the germline V gene, CDR1 is SGHNT and CDR2 is YYREEE (reference sequence). V dropped 4 bases and J dropped 4; count of bases not matched to a gene: 9.

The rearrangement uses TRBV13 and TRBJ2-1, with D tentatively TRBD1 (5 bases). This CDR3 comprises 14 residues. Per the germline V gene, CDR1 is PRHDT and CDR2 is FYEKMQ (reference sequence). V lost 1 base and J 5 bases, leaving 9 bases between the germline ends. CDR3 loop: CASSLDRSDNEQFF. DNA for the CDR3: TGTGCCAGCAGCTTAGACAGGTCTGACAATGAGCAGTTCTTC.

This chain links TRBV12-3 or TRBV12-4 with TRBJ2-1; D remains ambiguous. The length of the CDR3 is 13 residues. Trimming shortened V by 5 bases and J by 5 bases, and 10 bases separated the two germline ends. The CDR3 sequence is CASSTKRNNEQFF. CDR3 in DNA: TGTGCCAGCAGTACAAAGAGAAACAATGAGCAGTTCTTC.

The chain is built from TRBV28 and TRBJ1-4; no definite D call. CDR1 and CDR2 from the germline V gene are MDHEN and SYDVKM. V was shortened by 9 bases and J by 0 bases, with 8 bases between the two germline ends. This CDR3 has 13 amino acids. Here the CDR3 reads CASIGATNEKLFF. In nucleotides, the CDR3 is TGTGCCAGTATCGGTGCAACTAATGAAAAACTGTTTTTT.

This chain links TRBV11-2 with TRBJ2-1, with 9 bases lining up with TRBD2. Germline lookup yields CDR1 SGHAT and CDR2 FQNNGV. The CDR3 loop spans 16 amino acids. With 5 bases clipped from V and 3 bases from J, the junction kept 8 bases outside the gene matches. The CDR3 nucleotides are TGTGCCAGCAGCCCAGGCAGTAGCGGGAGCTACAATGAGCAGTTCTTC. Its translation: CASSPGSSGSYNEQFF.

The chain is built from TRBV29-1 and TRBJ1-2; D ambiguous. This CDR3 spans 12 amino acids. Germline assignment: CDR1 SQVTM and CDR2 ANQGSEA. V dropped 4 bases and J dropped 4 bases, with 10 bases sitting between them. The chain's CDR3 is CSVAGSPYGYTF. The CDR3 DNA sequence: TGCAGCGTTGCTGGGTCCCCCTATGGCTACACCTTC.

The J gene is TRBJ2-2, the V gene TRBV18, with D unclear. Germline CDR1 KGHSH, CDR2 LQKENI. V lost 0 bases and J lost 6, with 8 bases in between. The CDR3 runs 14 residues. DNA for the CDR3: TGTGCCAGCTCACCACCGAGTTGGGCCGGGGAGCTGTTTTTT. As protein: CASSPPSWAGELFF.

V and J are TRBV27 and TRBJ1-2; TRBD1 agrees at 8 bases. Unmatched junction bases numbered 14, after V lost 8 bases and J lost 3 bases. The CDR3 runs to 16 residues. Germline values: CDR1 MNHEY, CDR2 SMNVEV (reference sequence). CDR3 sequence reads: CASCSGTGFYDYGYTF. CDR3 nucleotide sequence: TGTGCCAGCTGCTCCGGGACAGGCTTTTACGACTATGGCTACACCTTC.

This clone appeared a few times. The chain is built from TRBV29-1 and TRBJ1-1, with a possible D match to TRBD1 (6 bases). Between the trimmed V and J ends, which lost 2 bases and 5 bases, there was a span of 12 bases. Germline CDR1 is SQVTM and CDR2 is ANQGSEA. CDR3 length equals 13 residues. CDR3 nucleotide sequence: TGCAGCGTTGAACAGGGGAGGGTGACTGAAGCTTTCTTT. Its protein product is CSVEQGRVTEAFF. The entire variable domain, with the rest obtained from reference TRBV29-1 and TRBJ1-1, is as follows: SAVISQKPSRDICQRGTSLTIQCQVDSQVTMMFWYRQQPGQSLTLIATANQGSEATYESGFVIDKFPISRPNLTFSTLTVSNMSPEDSSIYLCSVEQGRVTEAFFGQGTRLTVV.

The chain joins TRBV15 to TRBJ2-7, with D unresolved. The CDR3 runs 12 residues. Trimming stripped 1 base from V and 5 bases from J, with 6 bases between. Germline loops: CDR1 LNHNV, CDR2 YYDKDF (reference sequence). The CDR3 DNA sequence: TGTGCCACCAGCAGAGCGGCCCACGAGCAGTACTTC. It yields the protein CATSRAAHEQYF.

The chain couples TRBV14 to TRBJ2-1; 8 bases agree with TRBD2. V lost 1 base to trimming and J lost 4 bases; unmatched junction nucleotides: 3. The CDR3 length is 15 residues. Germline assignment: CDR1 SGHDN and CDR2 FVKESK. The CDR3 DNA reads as TGTGCCAGCAGCCAAGGCCTAGCGGGTTACAATGAGCAGTTCTTC. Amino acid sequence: CASSQGLAGYNEQFF.

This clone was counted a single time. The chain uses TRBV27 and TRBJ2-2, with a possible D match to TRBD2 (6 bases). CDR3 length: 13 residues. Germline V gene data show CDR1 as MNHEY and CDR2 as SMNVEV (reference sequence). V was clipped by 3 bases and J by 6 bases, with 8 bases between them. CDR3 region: CASSLEGAGELFF. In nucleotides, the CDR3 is TGTGCCAGCAGTTTGGAGGGAGCCGGGGAGCTGTTTTTT.